These 9 T cell receptor beta chains were sequenced from one sample in a study of control samples from healthy donors and cancer patients. Only in-frame clones appear in the TCRdb table, and some are missing; sequencing was by immunoSEQ multiplex PCR. The data show over 100,000 clones, 90% seen once. The sample taken for sequencing was blood. The source is a man aged 35 to 55 in good health.

The chain has TRBV27 and TRBJ1-2; 9 bases match TRBD1. Trimming took 2 bases from V and 7 from J; bases not matched to a gene: 2. The CDR3 is 13 residues long. Germline CDR1 reads MNHEY; CDR2 reads SMNVEV (reference sequence). CDR3 DNA sequence: TGTGCCAGCAGTTTACCGACAGGGGGTGGCTACACCTTC. This sequence encodes CASSLPTGGGYTF.

The chain is built from TRBV11-2 and TRBJ1-5; D call uncertain. CDR3 length: 13 residues. The V end was cut by 0 bases, the J end by 8 bases, with 8 bases between. Germline CDR1 reads SGHAT; CDR2 reads FQNNGV. The CDR3 bases are TGTGCCAGCAGCTTAGAGTCAGTGGAGCCCCAGCATTTT. Translating it yields CASSLESVEPQHF.

V gene TRBV10-3 combines with J gene TRBJ2-7; perhaps TRBD2 as D (6 bases). The V gene's germline CDR1 is ENHRY and CDR2 SYGVKD. The germline V and J ends were trimmed by 0 bases and 2 bases, with 14 bases remaining between them. The CDR3 spans 16 residues. The CDR3 DNA reads TGTGCCATCAGTGAGTCAGTTCGGGGGACGACCTACGAGCAGTACTTC. Amino acid sequence: CAISESVRGTTYEQYF.

The chain couples TRBV30 to TRBJ1-6; D is perhaps TRBD1 (5 bases). The germline V gene encodes CDR1 GTSNPN and CDR2 SVGIG (reference sequence). The CDR3 length is 12 residues. V was trimmed by 5 bases and J by 10 bases, leaving 12 bases between them. The CDR3 here is CAWGAMRSPLHF. As DNA, the CDR3 is TGTGCCTGGGGGGCTATGCGGTCACCCCTCCACTTT.

The chain links TRBV5-6 to TRBJ2-3; TRBD2 matches at 8 bases. The germline CDR1 and CDR2 sequences are SGHDT and YYEEEE. J lost 5 bases, V lost 1 base, and 9 bases had no gene match. CDR3 length equals 16 residues. The CDR3 coding sequence is TGTGCCAGCAGCTTGAGATTAAGAGCGGGGGAAGATACGCAGTATTTT. Translated, it gives CASSLRLRAGEDTQYF.

The chain joins TRBV6-6 to TRBJ1-6; maybe TRBD1 (5 bases). The V gene lost 0 bases and the J gene lost 7 bases, with 13 bases spanning the gap. CDR3 length: 16 amino acids. Germline lookup yields CDR1 MNHNY and CDR2 SVGAGI (reference sequence). The CDR3 DNA is TGTGCCAGCAGTTACTCGGCAGGGCGAGACAATTCACCCCTCCACTTT. This sequence encodes CASSYSAGRDNSPLHF.

This chain uses TRBV20-1 with TRBJ1-1; 9 bases map to TRBD1. Germline values: CDR1 DFQATT, CDR2 SNEGSKA (reference sequence). This CDR3 is 14 amino acids long. The ends lost 3 bases at V and 7 bases at J; junction bases unmatched: 9. The CDR3 DNA reads TGCAGTGCTAGTGGCACAGGGGGCACGGTTGAAGCTTTCTTT. Its protein is CSASGTGGTVEAFF.

The chain has TRBV6-1 and TRBJ1-4; 11 nucleotides agree with TRBD1. The CDR3 is 15 residues long. After removal of 1 base from V and 7 bases from J, the junction contained 2 bases not matched to a gene. Per the germline V gene, CDR1 is MNHNS and CDR2 is SASEGT. In DNA, the CDR3 is TGTGCCAGCAGTGAAGGGACAGGGGGCGGTGAAAAACTGTTTTTT. This sequence encodes CASSEGTGGGEKLFF.

The chain couples TRBV5-6 to TRBJ2-2; D unresolved. CDR1 is SGHDT and CDR2 is YYEEEE in the germline V gene. V was shortened by 1 base and J by 8 bases, with 6 bases between the two germline ends. The CDR3 contains 12 residues. The CDR3 here is CASSLLPGELFF. In DNA, the CDR3 is TGTGCCAGCAGCTTGTTACCTGGGGAGCTGTTTTTT.